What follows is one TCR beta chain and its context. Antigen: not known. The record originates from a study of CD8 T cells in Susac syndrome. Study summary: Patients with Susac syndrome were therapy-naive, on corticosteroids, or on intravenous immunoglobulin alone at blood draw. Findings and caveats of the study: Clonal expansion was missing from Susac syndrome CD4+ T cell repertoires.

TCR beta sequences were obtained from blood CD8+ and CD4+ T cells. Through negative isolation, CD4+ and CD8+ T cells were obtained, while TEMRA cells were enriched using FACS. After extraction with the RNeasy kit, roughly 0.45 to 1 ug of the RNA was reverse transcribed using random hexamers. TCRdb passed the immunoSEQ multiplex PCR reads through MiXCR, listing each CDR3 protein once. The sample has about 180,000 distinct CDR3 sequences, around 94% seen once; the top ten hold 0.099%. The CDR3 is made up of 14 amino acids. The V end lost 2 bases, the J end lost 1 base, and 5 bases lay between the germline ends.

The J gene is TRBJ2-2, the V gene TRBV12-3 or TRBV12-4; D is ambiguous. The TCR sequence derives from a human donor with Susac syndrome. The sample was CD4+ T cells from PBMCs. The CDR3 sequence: CASSLIVNTGELFF. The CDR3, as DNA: TGTGCCAGCAGTTTAATAGTGAACACCGGGGAGCTGTTTTTT.